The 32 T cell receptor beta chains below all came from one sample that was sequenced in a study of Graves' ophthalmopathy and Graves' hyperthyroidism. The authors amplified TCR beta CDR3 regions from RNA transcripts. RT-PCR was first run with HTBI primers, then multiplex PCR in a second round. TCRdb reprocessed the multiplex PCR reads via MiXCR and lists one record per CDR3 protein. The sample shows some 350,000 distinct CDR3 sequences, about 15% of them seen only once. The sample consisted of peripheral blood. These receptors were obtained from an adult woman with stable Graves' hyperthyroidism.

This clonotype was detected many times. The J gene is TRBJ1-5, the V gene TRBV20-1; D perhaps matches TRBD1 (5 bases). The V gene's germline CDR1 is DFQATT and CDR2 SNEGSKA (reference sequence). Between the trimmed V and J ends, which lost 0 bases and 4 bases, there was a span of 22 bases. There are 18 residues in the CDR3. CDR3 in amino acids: CSARERAGLLIANQPQHF. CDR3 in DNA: TGCAGTGCTAGAGAGCGGGCAGGGTTATTGATAGCGAATCAGCCCCAGCATTTT.

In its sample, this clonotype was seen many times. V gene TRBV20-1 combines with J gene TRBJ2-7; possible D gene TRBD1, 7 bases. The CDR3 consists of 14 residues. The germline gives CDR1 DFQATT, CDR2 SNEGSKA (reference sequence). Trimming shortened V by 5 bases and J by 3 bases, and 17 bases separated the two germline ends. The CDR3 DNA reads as TGCAGTGCTTTTCGGGCCCAGGGGGGCTACGAGCAGTACTTC. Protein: CSAFRAQGGYEQYF.

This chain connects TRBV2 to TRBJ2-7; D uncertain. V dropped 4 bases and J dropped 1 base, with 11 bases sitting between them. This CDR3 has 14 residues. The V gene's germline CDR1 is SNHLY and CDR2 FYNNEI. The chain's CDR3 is CASSVFQESYEQYF. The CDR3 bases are TGTGCCAGCAGTGTATTTCAGGAATCCTACGAGCAGTACTTC. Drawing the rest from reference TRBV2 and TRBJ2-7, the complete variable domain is EPEVTQTPSHQVTQMGQEVILRCVPISNHLYFYWYRQILGQKVEFLVSFYNNEISEKSEIFDDQFSVERPDGSNFTLKIRSTKLEDSAMYFCASSVFQESYEQYFGPGTRLTVT.

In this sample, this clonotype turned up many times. This CDR3 is CASSRLKAVFYGYTF. DNA of the CDR3: TGTGCCAGCAGCCGCCTTAAGGCGGTCTTCTATGGCTACACCTTC. V gene TRBV28 combines with J gene TRBJ1-2; D is uncertain. The CDR3 consists of 15 residues. Trimming removed 6 bases from V and 4 bases from J, with 18 bases in between. Per germline, CDR1 MDHEN and CDR2 SYDVKM.

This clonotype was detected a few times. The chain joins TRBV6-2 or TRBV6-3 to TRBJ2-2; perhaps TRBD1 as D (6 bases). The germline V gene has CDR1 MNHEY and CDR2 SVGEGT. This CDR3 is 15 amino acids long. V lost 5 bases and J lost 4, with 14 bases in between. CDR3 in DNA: TGTGCCAGCAGTCGGATACCACAGGGCACCGGGGAGCTGTTTTTT. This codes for CASSRIPQGTGELFF.

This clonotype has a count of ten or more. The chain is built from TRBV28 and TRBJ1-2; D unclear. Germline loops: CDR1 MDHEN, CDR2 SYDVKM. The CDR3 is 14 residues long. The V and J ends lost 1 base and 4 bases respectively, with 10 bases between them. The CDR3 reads CASSLSDNFYGYTF. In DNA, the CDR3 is TGTGCCAGCAGTTTATCTGACAACTTCTATGGCTACACCTTC.

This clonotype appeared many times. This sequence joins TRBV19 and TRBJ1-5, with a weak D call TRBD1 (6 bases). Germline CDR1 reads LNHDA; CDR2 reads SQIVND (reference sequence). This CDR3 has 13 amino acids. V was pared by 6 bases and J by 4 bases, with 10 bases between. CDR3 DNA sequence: TGTGCCAGTAGCGACAGGCGTAATCAGCCCCAGCATTTT. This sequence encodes CASSDRRNQPQHF.

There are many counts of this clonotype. The CDR3 nucleotides are TGCGCCAGCAGCCAAGGGGCCGGCCAGAGTTACGAGCAGTACTTC. Amino acid sequence: CASSQGAGQSYEQYF. The chain couples TRBV4-1 to TRBJ2-7; D unclear. The CDR3 is 15 amino acids. CDR1 and CDR2 from the germline V gene are MGHRA and YSYEKL. Trimming took 1 base from V and 4 from J, leaving 14 bases between them.

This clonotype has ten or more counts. In nucleotides, the CDR3 is TGTGCCAGCAGGCCGGACTCCCGAGAGACCCAGTACTTC. This gives the protein CASRPDSRETQYF. V gene TRBV12-3 or TRBV12-4 combines with J gene TRBJ2-5; perhaps TRBD2 as D (5 bases). The CDR3 runs 13 residues. The V end was cut by 6 bases, the J end by 4 bases, with 12 bases between.

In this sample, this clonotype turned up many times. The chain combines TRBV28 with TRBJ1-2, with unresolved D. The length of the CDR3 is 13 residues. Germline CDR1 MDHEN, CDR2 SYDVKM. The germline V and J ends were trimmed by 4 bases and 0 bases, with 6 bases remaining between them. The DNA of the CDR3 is TGTGCCAGCAGTTCTACAACTAACTATGGCTACACCTTC. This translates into CASSSTTNYGYTF.

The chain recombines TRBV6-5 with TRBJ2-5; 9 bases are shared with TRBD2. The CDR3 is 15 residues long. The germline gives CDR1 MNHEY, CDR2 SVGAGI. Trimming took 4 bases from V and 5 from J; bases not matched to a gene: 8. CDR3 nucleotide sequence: TGTGCCAGCAGTTTTGGCGGGGGGGTTCATGAGACCCAGTACTTC. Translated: CASSFGGGVHETQYF.

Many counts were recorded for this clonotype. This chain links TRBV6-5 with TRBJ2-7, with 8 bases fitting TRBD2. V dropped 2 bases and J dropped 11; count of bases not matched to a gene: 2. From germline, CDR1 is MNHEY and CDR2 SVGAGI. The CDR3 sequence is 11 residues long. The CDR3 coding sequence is TGTGCCAGCAGTTACGGGCGGGAGGAGTACTTC. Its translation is CASSYGREEYF.

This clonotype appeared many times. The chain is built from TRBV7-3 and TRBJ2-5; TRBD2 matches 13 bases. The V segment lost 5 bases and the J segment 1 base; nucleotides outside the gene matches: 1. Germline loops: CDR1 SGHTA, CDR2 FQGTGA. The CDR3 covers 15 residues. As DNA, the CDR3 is TGTGCCAGCAGCCGGACTAGCGGGAGCCAAGAGACCCAGTACTTC. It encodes CASSRTSGSQETQYF.

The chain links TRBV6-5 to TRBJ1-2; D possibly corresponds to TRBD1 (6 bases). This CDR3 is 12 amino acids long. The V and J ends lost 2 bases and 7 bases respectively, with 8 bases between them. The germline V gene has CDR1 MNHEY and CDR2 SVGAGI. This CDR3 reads CASSYGRGGYTF. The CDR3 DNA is TGTGCCAGCAGTTACGGCAGGGGTGGCTACACCTTC.

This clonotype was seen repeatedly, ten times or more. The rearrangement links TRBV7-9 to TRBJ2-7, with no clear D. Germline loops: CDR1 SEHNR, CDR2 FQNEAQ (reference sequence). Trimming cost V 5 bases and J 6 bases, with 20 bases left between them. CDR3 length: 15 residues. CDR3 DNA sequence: TGTGCCAGCAGCGATACCGTTCTTGCTGGTGCCGAGCAGTACTTC. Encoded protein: CASSDTVLAGAEQYF.

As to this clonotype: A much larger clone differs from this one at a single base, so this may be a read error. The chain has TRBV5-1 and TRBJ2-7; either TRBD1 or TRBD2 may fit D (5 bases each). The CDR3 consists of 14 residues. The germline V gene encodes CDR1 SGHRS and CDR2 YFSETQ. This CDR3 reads CVSSGGHPSYEQYF. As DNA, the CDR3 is TGCGTCAGCAGCGGCGGACACCCCTCCTACGAGCAGTACTTC.

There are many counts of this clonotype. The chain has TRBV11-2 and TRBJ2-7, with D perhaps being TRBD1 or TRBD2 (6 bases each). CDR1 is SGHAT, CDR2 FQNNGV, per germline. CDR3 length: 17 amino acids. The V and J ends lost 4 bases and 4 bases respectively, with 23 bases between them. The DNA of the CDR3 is TGTGCCAGCAGCTACCGGACTGGGACACGGGACTTTTACGAGCAGTACTTC. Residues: CASSYRTGTRDFYEQYF. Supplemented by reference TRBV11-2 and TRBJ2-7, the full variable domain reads EAGVAQSPRYKIIEKRQSVAFWCNPISGHATLYWYQQILGQGPKLLIQFQNNGVVDDSQLPKDRFSAERLKGVDSTLKIQPAKLEDSAVYLCASSYRTGTRDFYEQYFGPGTRLTVT.

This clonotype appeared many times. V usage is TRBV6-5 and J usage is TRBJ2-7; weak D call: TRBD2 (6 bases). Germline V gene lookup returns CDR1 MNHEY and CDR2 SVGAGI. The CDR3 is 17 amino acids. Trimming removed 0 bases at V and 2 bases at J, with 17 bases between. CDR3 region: CASSYSWPSERPYEQYF. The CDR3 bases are TGTGCCAGCAGTTACTCGTGGCCTAGCGAGCGCCCCTACGAGCAGTACTTC.

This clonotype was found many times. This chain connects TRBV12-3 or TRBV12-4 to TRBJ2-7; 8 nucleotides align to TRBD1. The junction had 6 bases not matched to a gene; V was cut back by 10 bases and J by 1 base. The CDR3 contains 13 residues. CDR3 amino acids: CATATGESYEQYF. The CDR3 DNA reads TGTGCCACTGCGACAGGGGAATCCTACGAGCAGTACTTC.

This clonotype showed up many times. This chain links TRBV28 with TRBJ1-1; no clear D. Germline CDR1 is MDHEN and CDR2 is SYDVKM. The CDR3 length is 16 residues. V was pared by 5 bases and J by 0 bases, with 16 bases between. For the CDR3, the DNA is TGTGCCAGCAGTCCCACGGGGTTGGGCGTGAACACTGAAGCTTTCTTT. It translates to CASSPTGLGVNTEAFF.

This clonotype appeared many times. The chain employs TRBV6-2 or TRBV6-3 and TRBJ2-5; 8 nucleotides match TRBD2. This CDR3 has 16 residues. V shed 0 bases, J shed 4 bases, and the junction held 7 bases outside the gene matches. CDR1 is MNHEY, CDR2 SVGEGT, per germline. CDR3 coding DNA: TGTGCCAGCAGTTACTCGGTACCGGGAGGGGGAGAGACCCAGTACTTC. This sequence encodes CASSYSVPGGGETQYF.

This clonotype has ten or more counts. Here the CDR3 reads CASKSTRSYEQYF. The CDR3 nucleotides read TGTGCCAGCAAATCGACTAGATCCTACGAGCAGTACTTC. The rearrangement links TRBV27 to TRBJ2-7; tentative D call: TRBD2 (6 bases). The CDR3 runs to 13 residues. CDR1 MNHEY and CDR2 SMNVEV come from the germline V gene (reference sequence). Trimming stripped 7 bases from V and 1 base from J, with 11 bases between.

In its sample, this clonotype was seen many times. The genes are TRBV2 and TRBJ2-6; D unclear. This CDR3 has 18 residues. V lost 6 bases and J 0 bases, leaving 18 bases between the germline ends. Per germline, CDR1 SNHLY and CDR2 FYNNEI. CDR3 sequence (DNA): TGTGCCAGCAGCCGTAGAGAACACAAACTCTCTGGGGCCAACGTCCTGACTTTC. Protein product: CASSRREHKLSGANVLTF.

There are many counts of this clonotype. DNA for the CDR3: TGTGCCAGCAGTCCGTGGGACAGACCTTTCCACTTT. Translating gives CASSPWDRPFHF. This chain joins TRBV28 and TRBJ1-6; 7 positions match TRBD1. Germline V gene lookup returns CDR1 MDHEN and CDR2 SYDVKM. CDR3 length: 12 amino acids. With V trimmed by 5 bases and J by 17 bases, 9 bases remained unmatched. Full variable domain (rest looked up from reference TRBV28 and TRBJ1-6): DVKVTQSSRYLVKRTGEKVFLECVQDMDHENMFWYRQDPGLGLRLIYFSYDVKMKEKGDIPEGYSVSREKKERFSLILESASTNQTSMYLCASSPWDRPFHFGNGTRLTVT.

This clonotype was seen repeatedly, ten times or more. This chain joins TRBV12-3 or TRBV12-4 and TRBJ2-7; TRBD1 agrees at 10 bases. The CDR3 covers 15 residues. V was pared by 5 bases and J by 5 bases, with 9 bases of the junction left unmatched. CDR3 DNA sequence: TGTGCCAGCAGTGCTGTAGGGGACAGGGGAGACGAGCAGTACTTC. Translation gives CASSAVGDRGDEQYF.

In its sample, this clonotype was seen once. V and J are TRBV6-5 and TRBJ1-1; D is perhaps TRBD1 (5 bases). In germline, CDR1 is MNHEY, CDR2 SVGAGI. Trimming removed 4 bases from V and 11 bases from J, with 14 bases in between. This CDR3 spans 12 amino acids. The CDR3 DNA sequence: TGTGCCAGCAGTTTCTCGACAGAAGGTGCTTTCTTT. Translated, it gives CASSFSTEGAFF.

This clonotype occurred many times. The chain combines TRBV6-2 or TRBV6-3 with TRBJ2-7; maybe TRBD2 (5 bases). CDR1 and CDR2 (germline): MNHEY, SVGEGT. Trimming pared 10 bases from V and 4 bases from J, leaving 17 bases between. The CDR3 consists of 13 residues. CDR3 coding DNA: TGTGCCACCTTTTTTAGCGAGACATACGAGCAGTACTTC. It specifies CATFFSETYEQYF.

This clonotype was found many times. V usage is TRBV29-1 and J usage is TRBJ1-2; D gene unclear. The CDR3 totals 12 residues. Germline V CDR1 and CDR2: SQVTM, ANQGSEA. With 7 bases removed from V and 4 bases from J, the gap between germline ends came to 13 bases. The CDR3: CSAVTDPYGYTF. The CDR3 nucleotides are TGCAGCGCCGTGACGGACCCCTATGGCTACACCTTC.

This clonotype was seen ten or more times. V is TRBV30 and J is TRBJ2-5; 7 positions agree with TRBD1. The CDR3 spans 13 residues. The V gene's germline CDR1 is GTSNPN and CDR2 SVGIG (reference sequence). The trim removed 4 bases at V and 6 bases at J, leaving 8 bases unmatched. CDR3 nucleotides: TGTGCCTGGATTAGACAGGGTGGGAAGACCCAGTACTTC. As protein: CAWIRQGGKTQYF. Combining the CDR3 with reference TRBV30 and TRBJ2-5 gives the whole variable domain SQTIHQWPATLVQPVGSPLSLECTVEGTSNPNLYWYRQAAGRGLQLLFYSVGIGQISSEVPQNLSASRPQDRQFILSSKKLLLSDSGFYLCAWIRQGGKTQYFGPGTRLLVL.

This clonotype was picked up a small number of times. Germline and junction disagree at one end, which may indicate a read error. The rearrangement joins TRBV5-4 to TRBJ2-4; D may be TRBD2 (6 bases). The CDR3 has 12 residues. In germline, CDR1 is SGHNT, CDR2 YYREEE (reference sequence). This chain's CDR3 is CASSLLGSSAFF. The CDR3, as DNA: TGTGCCAGCAGCTTGCTAGGGTCTAGCGCGTTCTTC.

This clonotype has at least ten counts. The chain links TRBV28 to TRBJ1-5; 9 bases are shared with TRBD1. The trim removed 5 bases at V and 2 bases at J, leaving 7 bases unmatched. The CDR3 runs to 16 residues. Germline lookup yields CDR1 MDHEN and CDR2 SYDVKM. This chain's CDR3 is CASSPHRGQGNQPQHF. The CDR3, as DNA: TGTGCCAGCAGTCCCCACAGGGGGCAGGGCAATCAGCCCCAGCATTTT.

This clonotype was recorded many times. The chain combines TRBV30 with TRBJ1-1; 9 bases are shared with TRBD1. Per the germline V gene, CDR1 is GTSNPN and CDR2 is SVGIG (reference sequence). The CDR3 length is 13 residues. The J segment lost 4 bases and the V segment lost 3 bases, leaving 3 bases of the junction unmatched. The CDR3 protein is CAWRWGQGTEAFF. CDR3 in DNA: TGTGCCTGGAGATGGGGACAGGGCACTGAAGCTTTCTTT.